These 4 T cell receptor beta chains originate from one sample sequenced in a study of response to subunit inactivated influenza vaccine. Via MiXCR, TCRdb re-called the RT-PCR reads, giving one row per CDR3 protein. The table lists approximately 530,000 distinct CDR3 sequences, around 7.9% of them singletons, with roughly 13% in the top ten. Here the sequenced sample was PBMCs from blood, taken roughly 24 months after vaccination. The origin of the receptors is a man aged 50 to 69 who received an inactivated influenza vaccine.

This clonotype was seen a handful of times. The chain has TRBV4-1 and TRBJ1-5, with D possibly TRBD1 on 5 matching bases. V was pared by 1 base and J by 8 bases, with 21 bases between. The CDR3 consists of 17 residues. Germline V gene lookup returns CDR1 MGHRA and CDR2 YSYEKL. CDR3: CASSQGVWERGMEPQHF. The CDR3 nucleotides read TGCGCCAGCAGCCAAGGAGTCTGGGAGAGGGGTATGGAGCCCCAGCATTTT.

This clonotype was counted many times. V gene TRBV5-5 combines with J gene TRBJ2-7; D is possibly TRBD2 (5 bases). Trimming took off 7 bases at V and 2 bases at J, with 16 bases between the two ends. The CDR3 has 14 residues. The germline V gene has CDR1 SGHKS and CDR2 YYEKEE (reference sequence). CDR3 in DNA: TGTGCCAGCCTCTTGGGAGAGGGAACCTACGAGCAGTACTTC. This translates into CASLLGEGTYEQYF. The full variable domain, completed using reference TRBV5-5 and TRBJ2-7, is DAGVTQSPTHLIKTRGQQVTLRCSPISGHKSVSWYQQVLGQGPQFIFQYYEKEERGRGNFPDRFSARQFPNYSSELNVNALLLGDSALYLCASLLGEGTYEQYFGPGTRLTVT.

The genes are TRBV24-1 and TRBJ2-2; a weak D match, TRBD1 (5 bases). The V end lost 10 bases, the J end lost 4 bases, and 15 bases lay between the germline ends. This CDR3 spans 14 amino acids. The germline V gene has CDR1 KGHDR and CDR2 SFDVKD. CDR3 protein: CATSFPGSTGELFF. The CDR3 nucleotides are TGTGCCACGTCTTTCCCAGGGTCCACCGGGGAGCTGTTTTTT.

The genes are TRBV4-3 and TRBJ2-7, with D uncertain. Trimming pared 0 bases from V and 6 bases from J, leaving 12 bases between. The V gene's germline CDR1 is LGHNA and CDR2 YSLEER. The CDR3 is made up of 14 amino acids. The CDR3 sequence is CASSQEAALGEQYF. The DNA for the CDR3 is TGCGCCAGCAGCCAAGAGGCCGCACTGGGCGAGCAGTACTTC.